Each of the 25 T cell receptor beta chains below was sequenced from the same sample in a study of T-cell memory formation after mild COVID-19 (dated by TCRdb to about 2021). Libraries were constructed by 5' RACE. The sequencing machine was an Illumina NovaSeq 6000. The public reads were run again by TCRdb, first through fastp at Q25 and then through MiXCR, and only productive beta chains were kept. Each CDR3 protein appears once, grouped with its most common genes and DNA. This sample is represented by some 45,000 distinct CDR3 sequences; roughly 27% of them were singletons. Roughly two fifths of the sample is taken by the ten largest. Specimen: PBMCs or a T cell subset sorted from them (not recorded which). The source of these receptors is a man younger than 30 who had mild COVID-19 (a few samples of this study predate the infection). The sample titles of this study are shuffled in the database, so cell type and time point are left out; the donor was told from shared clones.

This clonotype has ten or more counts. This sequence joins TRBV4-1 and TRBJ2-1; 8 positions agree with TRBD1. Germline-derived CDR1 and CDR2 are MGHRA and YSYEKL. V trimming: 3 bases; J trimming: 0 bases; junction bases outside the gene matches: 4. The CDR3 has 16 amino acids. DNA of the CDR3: TGCGCCAGCAGCCAGGCTACAGGGGGCTCCTACAATGAGCAGTTCTTC. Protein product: CASSQATGGSYNEQFF.

The CDR3 here is CASSPTPRDEQYF. In nucleotides, the CDR3 is TGCGCCAGCAGCCCAACCCCCAGGGACGAGCAGTACTTC. The J gene is TRBJ2-7, the V gene TRBV4-3; a weak D match, TRBD1 (5 bases). The V gene's germline CDR1 is LGHNA and CDR2 YSLEER. This CDR3 has 13 amino acids. Trimming stripped 4 bases from V and 5 bases from J, with 12 bases between.

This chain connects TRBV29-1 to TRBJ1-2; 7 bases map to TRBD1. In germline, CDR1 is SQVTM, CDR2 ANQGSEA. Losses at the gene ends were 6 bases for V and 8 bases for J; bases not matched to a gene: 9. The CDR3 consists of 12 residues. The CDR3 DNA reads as TGCAGCGTCGCCCCAGGGGGTATGGGCTACACCTTC. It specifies CSVAPGGMGYTF.

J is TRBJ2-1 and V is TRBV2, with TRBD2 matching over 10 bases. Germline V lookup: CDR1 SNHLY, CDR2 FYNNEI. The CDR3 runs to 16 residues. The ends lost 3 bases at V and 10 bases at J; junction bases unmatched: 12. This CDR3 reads CASSERAGGDPREQFF. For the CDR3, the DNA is TGTGCCAGCAGTGAGAGAGCGGGGGGGGACCCTCGGGAGCAGTTCTTC.

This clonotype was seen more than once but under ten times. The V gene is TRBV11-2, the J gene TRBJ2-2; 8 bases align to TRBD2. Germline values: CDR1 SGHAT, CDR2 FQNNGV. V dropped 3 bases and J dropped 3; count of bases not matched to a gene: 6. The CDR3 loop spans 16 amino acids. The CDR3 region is CASSLAGGPDTGELFF. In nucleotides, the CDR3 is TGTGCCAGCAGCTTGGCGGGGGGTCCGGACACCGGGGAGCTGTTTTTT.

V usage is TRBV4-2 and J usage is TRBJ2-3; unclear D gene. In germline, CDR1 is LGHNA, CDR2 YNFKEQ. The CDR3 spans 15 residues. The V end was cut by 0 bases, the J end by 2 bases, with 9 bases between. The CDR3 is CASSQEVAPTDTQYF. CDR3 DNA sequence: TGTGCCAGCAGCCAAGAGGTAGCTCCCACAGATACGCAGTATTTT.

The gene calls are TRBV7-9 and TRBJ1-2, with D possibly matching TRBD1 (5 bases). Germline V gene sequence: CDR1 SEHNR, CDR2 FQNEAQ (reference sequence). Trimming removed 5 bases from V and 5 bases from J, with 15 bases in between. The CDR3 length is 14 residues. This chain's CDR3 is CASSRLTVLYGYTF. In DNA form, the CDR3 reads TGTGCCAGCAGCCGTCTGACAGTATTGTATGGCTACACCTTC.

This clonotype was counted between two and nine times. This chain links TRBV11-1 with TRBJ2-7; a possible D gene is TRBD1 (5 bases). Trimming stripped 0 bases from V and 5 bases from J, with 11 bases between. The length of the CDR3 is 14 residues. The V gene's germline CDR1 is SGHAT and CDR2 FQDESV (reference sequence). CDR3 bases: TGTGCCAGCAGCTTAGCGCCAGGGTACCACGAGCAGTACGTC. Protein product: CASSLAPGYHEQYV.

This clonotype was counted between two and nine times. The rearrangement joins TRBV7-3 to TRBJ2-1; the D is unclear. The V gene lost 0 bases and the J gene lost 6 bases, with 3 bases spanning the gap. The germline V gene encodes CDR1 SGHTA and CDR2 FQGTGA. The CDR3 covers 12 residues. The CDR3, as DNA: TGTGCCAGCAGCTTAACGCCCAATGAGCAGTTCTTC. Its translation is CASSLTPNEQFF.

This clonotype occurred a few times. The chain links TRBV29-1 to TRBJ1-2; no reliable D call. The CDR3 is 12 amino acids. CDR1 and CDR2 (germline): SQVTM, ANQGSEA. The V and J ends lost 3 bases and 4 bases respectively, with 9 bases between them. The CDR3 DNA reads TGCAGCGTTGAGCCGACCCCCTATGGCTACACCTTC. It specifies CSVEPTPYGYTF.

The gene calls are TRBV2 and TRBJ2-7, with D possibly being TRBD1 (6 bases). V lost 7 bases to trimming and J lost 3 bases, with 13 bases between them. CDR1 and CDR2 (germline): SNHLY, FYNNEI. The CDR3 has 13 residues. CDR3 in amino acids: CASIGTLFYEQYF. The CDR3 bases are TGTGCCAGCATCGGGACACTGTTCTACGAGCAGTACTTC.

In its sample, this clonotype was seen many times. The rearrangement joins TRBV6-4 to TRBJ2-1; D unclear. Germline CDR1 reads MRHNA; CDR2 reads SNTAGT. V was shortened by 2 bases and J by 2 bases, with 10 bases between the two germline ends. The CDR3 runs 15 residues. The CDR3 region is CASSDGTDPYNEQFF. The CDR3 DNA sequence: TGTGCCAGCAGTGACGGCACGGACCCCTACAATGAGCAGTTCTTC.

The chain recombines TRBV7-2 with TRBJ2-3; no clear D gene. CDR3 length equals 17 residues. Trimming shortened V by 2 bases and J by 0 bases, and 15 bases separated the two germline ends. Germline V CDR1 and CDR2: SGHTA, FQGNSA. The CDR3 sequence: CASSLRSPLSSTDTQYF. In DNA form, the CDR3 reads TGTGCCAGCAGCTTAAGGTCGCCCCTATCTAGCACAGATACGCAGTATTTT. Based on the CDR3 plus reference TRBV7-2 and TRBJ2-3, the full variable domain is GAGVSQSPSNKVTEKGKDVELRCDPISGHTALYWYRQSLGQGLEFLIYFQGNSAPDKSGLPSDRFSAERTGGSVSTLTIQRTQQEDSAVYLCASSLRSPLSSTDTQYFGPGTRLTVL.

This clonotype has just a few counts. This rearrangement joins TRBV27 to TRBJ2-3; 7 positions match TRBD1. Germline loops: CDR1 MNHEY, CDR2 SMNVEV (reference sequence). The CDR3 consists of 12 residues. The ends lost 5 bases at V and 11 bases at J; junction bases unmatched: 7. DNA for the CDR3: TGTGCCAGCAGTCACGGACAGGCGGGGCAGTATTTT. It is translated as CASSHGQAGQYF.

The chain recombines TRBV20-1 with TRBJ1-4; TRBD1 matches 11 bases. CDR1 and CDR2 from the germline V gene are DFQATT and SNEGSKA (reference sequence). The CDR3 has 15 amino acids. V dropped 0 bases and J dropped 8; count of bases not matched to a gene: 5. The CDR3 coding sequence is TGCAGTGCTAGAGATTGGGACAGGGGGAAAGAAAAACTGTTTTTT. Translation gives CSARDWDRGKEKLFF.

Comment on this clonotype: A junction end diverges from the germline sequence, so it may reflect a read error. In DNA, the CDR3 is TGTCCCAGCAGCTCTCCGACTAGCGGAATCACAGATACGCAGTATTTT. Translation: CPSSSPTSGITDTQYF. The chain combines TRBV7-9 with TRBJ2-3, with 9 bases matching TRBD2. This CDR3 region has 16 residues. Germline V gene sequence: CDR1 SEHNR, CDR2 FQNEAQ (reference sequence).

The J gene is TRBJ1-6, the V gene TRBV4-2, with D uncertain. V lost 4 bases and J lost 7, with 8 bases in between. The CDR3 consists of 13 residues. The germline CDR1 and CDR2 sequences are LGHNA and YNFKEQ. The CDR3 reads CASSPRENSPLHF. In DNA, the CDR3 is TGTGCCAGCAGCCCGCGGGAAAATTCACCCCTCCACTTT.

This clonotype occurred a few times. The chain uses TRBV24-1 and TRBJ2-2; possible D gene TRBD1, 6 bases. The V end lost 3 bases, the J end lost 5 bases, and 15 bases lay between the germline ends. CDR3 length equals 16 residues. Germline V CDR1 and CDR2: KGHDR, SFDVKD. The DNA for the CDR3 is TGTGCCACCAGTGATCACCGGGACAAACGAACCGGGGAGCTGTTTTTT. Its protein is CATSDHRDKRTGELFF.

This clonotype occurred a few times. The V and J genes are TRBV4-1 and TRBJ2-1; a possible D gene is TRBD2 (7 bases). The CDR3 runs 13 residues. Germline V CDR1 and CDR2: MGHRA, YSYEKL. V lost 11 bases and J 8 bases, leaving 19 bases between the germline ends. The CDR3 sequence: CASREGGRDEQFF. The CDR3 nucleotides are TGCGCCTCACGCGAGGGGGGGAGGGATGAGCAGTTCTTC.

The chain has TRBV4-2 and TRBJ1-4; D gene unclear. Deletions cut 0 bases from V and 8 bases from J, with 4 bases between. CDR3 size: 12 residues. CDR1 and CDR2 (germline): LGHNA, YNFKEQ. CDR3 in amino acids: CASSQETEKLFF. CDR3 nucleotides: TGTGCCAGCAGCCAAGAAACCGAAAAACTGTTTTTT.

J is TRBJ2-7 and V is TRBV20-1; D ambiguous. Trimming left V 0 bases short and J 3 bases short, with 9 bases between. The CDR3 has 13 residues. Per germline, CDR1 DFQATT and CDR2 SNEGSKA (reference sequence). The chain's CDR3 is CSARDPQYYEQYV. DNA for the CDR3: TGCAGTGCTAGAGATCCGCAGTACTACGAGCAGTACGTC.

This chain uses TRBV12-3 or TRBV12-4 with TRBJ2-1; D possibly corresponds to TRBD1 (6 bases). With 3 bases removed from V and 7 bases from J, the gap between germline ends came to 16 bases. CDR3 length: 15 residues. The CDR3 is CASSFPQGPSNEQFF. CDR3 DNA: TGTGCCAGCAGTTTCCCACAGGGCCCCTCTAATGAGCAGTTCTTC.

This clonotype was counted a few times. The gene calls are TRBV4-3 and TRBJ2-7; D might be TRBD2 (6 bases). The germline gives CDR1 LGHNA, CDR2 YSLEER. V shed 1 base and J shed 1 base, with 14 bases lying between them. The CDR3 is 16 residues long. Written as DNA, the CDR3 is TGCGCCAGCAGCCAAGCATCCCGACTAGGATCCTACGAGCAGTACTTC. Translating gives CASSQASRLGSYEQYF.

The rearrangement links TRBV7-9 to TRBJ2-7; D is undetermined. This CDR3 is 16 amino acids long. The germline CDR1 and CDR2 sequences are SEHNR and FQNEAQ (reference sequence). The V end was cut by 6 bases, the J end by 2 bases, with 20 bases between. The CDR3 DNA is TGTGCCAGCAGTTCCACAGCCCTTGTCCCCACCTACGAGCAGTACGTC. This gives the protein CASSSTALVPTYEQYV.

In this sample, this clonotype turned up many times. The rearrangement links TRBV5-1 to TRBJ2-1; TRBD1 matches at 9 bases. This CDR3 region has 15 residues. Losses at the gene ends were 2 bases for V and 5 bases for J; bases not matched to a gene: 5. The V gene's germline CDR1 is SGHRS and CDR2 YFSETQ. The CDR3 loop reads CASSFSGTGNNEQFF. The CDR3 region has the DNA TGCGCCAGCAGCTTTTCCGGGACAGGGAACAATGAGCAGTTCTTC.